What follows describes a single T cell receptor beta chain. The sample comes from a study of shared clonotypes between healthy human individuals. Sequencing used immunoSEQ multiplex PCR; TCRdb keeps in-frame clones, though not all of them. The repertoire holds about 1 million clones, around 74% seen once, with 1.4% to 1.5% in the top ten. Trimming took 3 bases from V and 7 from J; bases not matched to a gene: 10. Germline V gene data show CDR1 as SNHLY and CDR2 as FYNNEI. The CDR3 has 15 residues. Sequencing was done on a sample of memory CD4+ T cells sorted from blood. Sample subset: CD45RA-negative fraction. This receptor was identified in a young man in good health. This chain uses TRBV2 with TRBJ2-5; TRBD1 aligns across 8 bases. The CDR3 nucleotides read TGTGCCAGCAGTGAGACGAGGCCAGGGACAGGGACCCAGTACTTC. Amino acid sequence: CASSETRPGTGTQYF.